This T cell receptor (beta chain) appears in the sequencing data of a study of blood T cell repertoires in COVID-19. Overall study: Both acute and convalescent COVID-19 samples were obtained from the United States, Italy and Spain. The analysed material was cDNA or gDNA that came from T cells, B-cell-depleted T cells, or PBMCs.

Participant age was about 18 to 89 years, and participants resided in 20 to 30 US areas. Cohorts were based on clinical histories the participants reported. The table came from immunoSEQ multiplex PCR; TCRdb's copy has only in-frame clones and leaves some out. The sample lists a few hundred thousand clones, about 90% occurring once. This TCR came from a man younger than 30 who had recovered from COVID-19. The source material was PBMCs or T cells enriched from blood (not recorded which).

The CDR3 region has the DNA TGTGCCAGCAGCTTAAGGTGGGGCGGGAGTGGCACCGGGGAGCTGTTTTTT. Translation gives CASSLRWGGSGTGELFF. The V gene is TRBV7-9, the J gene TRBJ2-2; the match to TRBD2 covers 7 bases. From germline, CDR1 is SEHNR and CDR2 FQNEAQ (reference sequence). CDR3 length equals 17 residues. Trimming removed 2 bases from V and 4 bases from J; junction bases left unmatched: 10.